This TCR beta chain was obtained from a study of regulatory T cells in long-lasting Graves disease. CDR1 and CDR2 from the germline V gene are MDHEN and SYDVKM. This CDR3 contains 13 residues. V was trimmed by 11 bases and J by 5 bases, leaving 18 bases between them. In its sample, this clonotype was seen a few times. The antigen is unknown. A much larger clone sits a single nucleotide away, making a read error possible. Time point given: newly diagnosed GD, antithyroid drugs for less than 3 months. The TCR library used RNA extracted from PBMCs. An endocrinology department in Xi'an, China, supplied the patients. To make TCR beta libraries, researchers used iRepertoire HTBI primers and Arm-PCR of CDR3 regions. One entry per CDR3 protein, called by TCRdb with MiXCR from the multiplex PCR reads. The sample carries just over 600,000 distinct CDR3 sequences, under 20% recorded once. Study-wide results and limits: Because few samples were included, accuracy may have been lower.

The sample was also reused in another study, on T cells in Graves' hyperthyroidism and ophthalmopathy. As that study records: Exclusions: uncontrolled infection, other autoimmune disease, pregnancy, lactation.

The source was peripheral blood mononuclear cells (PBMCs), collected at new diagnosis, from a patient treated with antithyroid drugs. This sequence joins TRBV28 and TRBJ1-2; D might be TRBD1 (5 bases). The receptor was derived from a woman in her 30s with Graves disease. This CDR3 is CAGTSGGTYGYTF. As DNA, the CDR3 is TGTGCCGGCACGTCGGGGGGGACTTATGGCTACACCTTC.